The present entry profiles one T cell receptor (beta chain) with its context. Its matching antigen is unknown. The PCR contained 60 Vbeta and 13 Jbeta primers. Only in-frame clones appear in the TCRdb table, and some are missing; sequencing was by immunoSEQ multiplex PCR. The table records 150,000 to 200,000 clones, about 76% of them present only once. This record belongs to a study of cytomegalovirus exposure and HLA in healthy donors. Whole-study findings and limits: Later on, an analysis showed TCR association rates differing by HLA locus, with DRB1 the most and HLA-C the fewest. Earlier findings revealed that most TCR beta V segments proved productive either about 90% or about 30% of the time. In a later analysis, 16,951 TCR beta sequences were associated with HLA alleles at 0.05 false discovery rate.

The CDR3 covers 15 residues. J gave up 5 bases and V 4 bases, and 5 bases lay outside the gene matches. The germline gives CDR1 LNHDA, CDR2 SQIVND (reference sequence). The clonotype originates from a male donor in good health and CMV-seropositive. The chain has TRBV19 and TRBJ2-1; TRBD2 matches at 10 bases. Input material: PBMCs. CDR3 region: CASSTPSGSHNEQFF. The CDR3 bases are TGTGCCAGTAGTACCCCTAGCGGGAGTCACAATGAGCAGTTCTTC.